This passage covers 13 T cell receptor beta chains from one sample sequenced in a study of T cells after yellow fever vaccination. From the 5' RACE reads, TCRdb called clonotypes with MiXCR, one entry per CDR3 protein. Of 450,000 to 650,000 distinct CDR3 sequences in the sample, just over 20% were seen once. Sequencing used PBMCs, obtained roughly 20 days after the first yellow fever vaccination. The receptors derive from a man aged 18-30 years who received the YFV17D yellow fever vaccine.

The rearrangement uses TRBV6-4 and TRBJ2-1; D not resolved. CDR1 is MRHNA and CDR2 is SNTAGT in the germline V gene. The CDR3 consists of 16 residues. V lost 6 bases to trimming and J lost 4 bases, with 19 bases between them. The CDR3 DNA reads TGTGCCAGCAGCGCCGAGATAGGCCTAAGTTACAATGAGCAGTTCTTC. Its translation is CASSAEIGLSYNEQFF.

The V and J genes are TRBV7-2 and TRBJ2-7; 7 nucleotides line up with TRBD1. The CDR3 is 15 residues long. With V trimmed by 2 bases and J by 3 bases, 7 bases remained unmatched. Germline V gene lookup returns CDR1 SGHTA and CDR2 FQGNSA. The CDR3 nucleotides read TGTGCCAGCAGCTTAAACGGGCCAGGGGGCTACGAGCAGTACTTC. It is translated as CASSLNGPGGYEQYF.

CDR3: CASRRWARQGDDTQYF. The CDR3 DNA sequence: TGCGCCAGCCGGAGGTGGGCGAGACAGGGAGACGATACGCAGTATTTT. This chain joins TRBV4-3 and TRBJ2-3, with TRBD1 identical over 7 bases. CDR3 length: 16 amino acids. In germline, CDR1 is LGHNA, CDR2 YSLEER. V shed 8 bases, J shed 6 bases, and the junction held 17 bases outside the gene matches.

This rearrangement joins TRBV24-1 to TRBJ2-1, with a tentative D call TRBD1 (6 bases). The CDR3 sequence is 18 residues long. The V end lost 3 bases, the J end lost 7 bases, and 24 bases lay between the germline ends. Germline CDR1 and CDR2: KGHDR and SFDVKD. CDR3 residues: CATSDRLFVGASRNEQFF. As DNA, the CDR3 is TGTGCCACCAGTGATCGACTATTCGTGGGGGCGTCGAGAAATGAGCAGTTCTTC.

This clonotype has more than one count but fewer than ten. The chain has TRBV7-2 and TRBJ1-5, with unresolved D. The germline V gene encodes CDR1 SGHTA and CDR2 FQGNSA. Trimming shortened V by 5 bases and J by 2 bases, and 13 bases separated the two germline ends. This CDR3 is built from 15 residues. Written as DNA, the CDR3 is TGTGCCAGCAGCATTAGTAGCCGTGGCAATCAGCCCCAGCATTTT. Its translation is CASSISSRGNQPQHF.

The rearrangement joins TRBV9 to TRBJ2-3; D is undetermined. Per the germline V gene, CDR1 is SGDLS and CDR2 is YYNGEE. With 0 bases removed from V and 4 bases from J, the gap between germline ends came to 9 bases. The CDR3 consists of 14 residues. CDR3 nucleotide sequence: TGTGCCAGCAGCGTAGATGGGCCTGCAGATACGCAGTATTTT. Translating gives CASSVDGPADTQYF.

V is TRBV12-3 or TRBV12-4 and J is TRBJ1-1; 7 bases align to TRBD1. The CDR3 loop spans 16 amino acids. Trimming took 8 bases from V and 2 from J; bases not matched to a gene: 14. As DNA, the CDR3 is TGTGCCAGCGGAGGGATCACAGGGGCCCCTAACACTGAAGCTTTCTTT. This encodes CASGGITGAPNTEAFF.

This clonotype was detected a few times. V usage is TRBV6-2 or TRBV6-3 and J usage is TRBJ2-5; 7 bases line up with TRBD1. The V gene's germline CDR1 is MNHEY and CDR2 SVGEGT. The J segment lost 14 bases and the V segment lost 2 bases, leaving 8 bases of the junction unmatched. This CDR3 is built from 12 residues. CDR3 sequence (DNA): TGTGCCAGCAGTTACGGGGACAGAGTTTTTTACTTC. It encodes CASSYGDRVFYF.

Notes on this clonotype: The junction and the germline gene differ at one end; a read error may be behind it. The chain has TRBV7-7 and TRBJ2-3, with D maybe TRBD1 (6 bases). This CDR3 comprises 16 residues. Germline loops: CDR1 SSHAT, CDR2 FNYEAQ (reference sequence). The CDR3 sequence: CASSSGTGFPLDTQYF. CDR3 DNA: TGTGCTAGCAGCTCTGGTACAGGGTTTCCTTTAGATACGCAGTATTTT. The whole variable domain, filled in from reference TRBV7-7 and TRBJ2-3, reads GAGVSQSPRYKVTKRGQDVTLRCDPISSHATLYWYQQALGQGPEFLTYFNYEAQPDKSGLPSDRFSAERPEGSISTLTIQRTEQRDSAMYRCASSSGTGFPLDTQYFGPGTRLTVL.

This chain joins TRBV7-6 and TRBJ2-2; D is unclear. V shed 1 base and J shed 2 bases, with 5 bases lying between them. This CDR3 spans 14 amino acids. Germline loops: CDR1 SGHVS, CDR2 FNYEAQ. Here the CDR3 reads CASSLVSNTGELFF. The CDR3 nucleotides are TGTGCCAGCAGCTTAGTTTCTAACACCGGGGAGCTGTTTTTT.

The table lists this clonotype with a few counts. The rearrangement links TRBV10-3 to TRBJ2-2, with 11 bases matching TRBD2. Looked up from germline, CDR1 is ENHRY and CDR2 is SYGVKD. Losses at the gene ends were 4 bases for V and 2 bases for J; bases not matched to a gene: 6. This CDR3 has 17 amino acids. CDR3 sequence: CAISGPGTSGNTGELFF. The DNA for the CDR3 is TGTGCCATCAGTGGACCTGGGACTAGCGGCAACACCGGGGAGCTGTTTTTT.

The genes are TRBV5-1 and TRBJ2-1; no clear D gene. V lost 2 bases and J lost 9, with 9 bases in between. The CDR3 is 12 amino acids. Germline values: CDR1 SGHRS, CDR2 YFSETQ. CDR3 amino acids: CASSFIGFEQFF. The CDR3 coding sequence is TGCGCCAGCAGCTTTATAGGGTTTGAGCAGTTCTTC.

The chain is built from TRBV12-3 or TRBV12-4 and TRBJ1-5; 8 nucleotides line up with TRBD1. The CDR3 extends over 16 amino acids. Trimming at V came to 5 bases and at J to 0 bases, leaving 6 bases not matched to a gene. In nucleotides, the CDR3 is TGTGCCAGCAGTGGGGACAGGAAAGATAGCAATCAGCCCCAGCATTTT. This codes for CASSGDRKDSNQPQHF.